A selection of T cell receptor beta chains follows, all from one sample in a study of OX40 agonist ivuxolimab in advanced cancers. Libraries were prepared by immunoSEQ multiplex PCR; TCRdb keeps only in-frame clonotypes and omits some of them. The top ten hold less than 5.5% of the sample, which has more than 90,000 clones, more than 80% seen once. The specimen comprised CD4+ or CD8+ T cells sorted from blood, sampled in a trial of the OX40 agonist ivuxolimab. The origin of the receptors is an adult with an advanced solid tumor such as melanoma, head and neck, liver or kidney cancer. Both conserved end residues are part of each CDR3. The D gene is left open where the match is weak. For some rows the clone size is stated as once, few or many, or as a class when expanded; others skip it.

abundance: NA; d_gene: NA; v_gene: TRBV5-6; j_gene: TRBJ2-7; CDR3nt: TGTGCCAGCAGCCCACGGCAGACCGAACCCTCCTACGAGCAGTACTTC; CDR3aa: CASSPRQTEPSYEQYF
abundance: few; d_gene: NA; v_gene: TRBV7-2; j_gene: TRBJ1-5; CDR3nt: TGTGCCAGCAGCTTAGGGGTACAGCCCCAGCATTTT; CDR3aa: CASSLGVQPQHF
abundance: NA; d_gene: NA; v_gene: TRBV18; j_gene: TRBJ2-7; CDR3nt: TGTGCCAGCTCACCACTACCGGGGGTCGGGGAGCAGTACTTC; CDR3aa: CASSPLPGVGEQYF
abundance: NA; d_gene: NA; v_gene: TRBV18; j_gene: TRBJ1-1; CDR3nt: TGTGCCAGCTCACCAAGCAGGGACACTGAAGCTTTCTTT; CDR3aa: CASSPSRDTEAFF
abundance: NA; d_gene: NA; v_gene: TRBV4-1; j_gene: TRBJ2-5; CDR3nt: TGCGCCAGCAGCCAAGGATCCGTCACCCAAGAGACCCAGTACTTC; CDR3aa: CASSQGSVTQETQYF
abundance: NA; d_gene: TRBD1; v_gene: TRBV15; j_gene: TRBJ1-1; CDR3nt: TGTGCCACCAGCAGAGACCCGACAGGGCGCACTGAAGCTTTCTTT; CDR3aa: CATSRDPTGRTEAFF
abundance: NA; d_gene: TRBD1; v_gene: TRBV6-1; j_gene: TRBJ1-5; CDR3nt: TGTGCCAGCAGTGAAAGACAGGGAACGAGCAATCAGCCCCAGCATTTT; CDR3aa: CASSERQGTSNQPQHF
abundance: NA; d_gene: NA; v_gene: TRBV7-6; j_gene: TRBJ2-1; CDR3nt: TGTGCCAGCAGCTTAGGGCCTTCCTACAATGAGCAGTTCTTC; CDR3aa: CASSLGPSYNEQFF
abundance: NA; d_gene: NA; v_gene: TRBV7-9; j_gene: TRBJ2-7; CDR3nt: TGTGCCAGCAGCTTATTGTCAGGGTCCGACGAGCAGTACTTC; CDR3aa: CASSLLSGSDEQYF
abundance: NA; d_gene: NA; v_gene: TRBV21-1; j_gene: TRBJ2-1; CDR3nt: TGTGCCAGCAGCAAAGGGCGTGTCGAGCAGTTCTTC; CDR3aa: CASSKGRVEQFF
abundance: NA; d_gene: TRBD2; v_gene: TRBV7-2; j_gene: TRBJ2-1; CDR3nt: TGTGCCAGCAGCGTTAAGACTAGCGGTAGCTCCTACAATGAGCAGTTCTTC; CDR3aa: CASSVKTSGSSYNEQFF
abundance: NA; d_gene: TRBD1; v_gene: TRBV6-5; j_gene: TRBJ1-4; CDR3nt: TGTGCCAGCAGTTACTCGGACAGGGGGACCGAAAAACTGTTTTTT; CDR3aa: CASSYSDRGTEKLFF
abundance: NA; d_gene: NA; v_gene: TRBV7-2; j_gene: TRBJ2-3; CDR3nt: TGTGCCAGCAGCTTACTCGGACCCCGGGCTACGCAGTATTTT; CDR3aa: CASSLLGPRATQYF
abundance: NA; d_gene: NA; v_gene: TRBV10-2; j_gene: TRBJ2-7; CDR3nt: TGCGCCAGCAGTGAAACGGGGGCCTGGTTACACGAGCAGTACTTC; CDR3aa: CASSETGAWLHEQYF
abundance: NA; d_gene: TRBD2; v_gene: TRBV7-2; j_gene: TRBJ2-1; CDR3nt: TGTGCCAGCAGCTTGCTAGCGGGAGGGTCTATGTATGAGCAGTTCTTC; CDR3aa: CASSLLAGGSMYEQFF
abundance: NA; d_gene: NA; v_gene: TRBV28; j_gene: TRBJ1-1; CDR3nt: TGTGCCAGCAGTTCACCGACAACAGGGAACACTGAAGCTTTCTTT; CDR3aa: CASSSPTTGNTEAFF
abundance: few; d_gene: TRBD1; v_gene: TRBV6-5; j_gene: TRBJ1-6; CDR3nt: TGTGCCAGCAGTTCCGACAGGGGTCTGGGGTCACCCCTCCACTTT; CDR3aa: CASSSDRGLGSPLHF
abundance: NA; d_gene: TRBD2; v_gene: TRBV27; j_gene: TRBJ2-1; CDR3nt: TGTGCCAGCAGTCTGACTAGCGGGAGGTACAATGAGCAGTTCTTC; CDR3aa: CASSLTSGRYNEQFF
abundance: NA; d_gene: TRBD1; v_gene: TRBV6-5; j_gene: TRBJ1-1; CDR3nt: TGTGCCAGCAGTAAAAACAGGGGGTCCACTGAAGCTTTCTTT; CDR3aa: CASSKNRGSTEAFF
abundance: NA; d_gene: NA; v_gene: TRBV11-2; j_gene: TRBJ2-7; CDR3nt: TGTGCCAGCAGCTTAGGACGGGAGTCTCCCCAAAGCTCCTACGAGCAGTACTTC; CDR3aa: CASSLGRESPQSSYEQYF
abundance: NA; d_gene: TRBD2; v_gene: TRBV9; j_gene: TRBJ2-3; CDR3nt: TGTGCCAGCACCAACATGCGGGAGGAGACAGATACGCAGTATTTT; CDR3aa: CASTNMREETDTQYF
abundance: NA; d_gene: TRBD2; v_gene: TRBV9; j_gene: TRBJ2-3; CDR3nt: TGTGCCAGCAGCGTAAGCCCAGCGGGGGGAAACACAGATACGCAGTATTTT; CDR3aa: CASSVSPAGGNTDTQYF
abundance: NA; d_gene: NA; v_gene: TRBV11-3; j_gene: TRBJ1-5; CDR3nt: TGTGCCAGCAGCTTAGCGCCGGGTAATCAGCCCCAGCATTTT; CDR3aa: CASSLAPGNQPQHF
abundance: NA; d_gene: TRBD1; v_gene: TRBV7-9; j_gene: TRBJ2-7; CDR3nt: TGTGCCAGCAGCCCTGACAGGGGGCGAGCTTCCCCCTACGAGCAGTACTTC; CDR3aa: CASSPDRGRASPYEQYF
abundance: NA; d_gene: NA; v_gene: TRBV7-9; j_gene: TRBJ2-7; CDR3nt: TGTGCCAGCAGCTTAGTGAAAGAGGGATTCGAGCAGTACTTC; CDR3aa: CASSLVKEGFEQYF
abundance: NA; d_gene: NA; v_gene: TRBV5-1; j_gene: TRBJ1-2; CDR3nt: TGCGCCAGCAGCAGTCAAGGGAATGCAAACTATGGCTACACCTTC; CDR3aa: CASSSQGNANYGYTF
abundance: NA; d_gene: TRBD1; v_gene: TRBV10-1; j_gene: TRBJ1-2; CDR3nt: TGCGCCAGCAGCCGGGACAGATCTTATGGCTACACCTTC; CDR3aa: CASSRDRSYGYTF
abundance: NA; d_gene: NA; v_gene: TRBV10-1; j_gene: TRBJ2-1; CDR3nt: TGCGCCAGCAGTGAGGGGCAAGTCAATGAGCAGTTCTTC; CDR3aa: CASSEGQVNEQFF
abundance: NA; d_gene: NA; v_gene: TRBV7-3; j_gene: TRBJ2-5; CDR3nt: TGTGCCAGCAGCTTAAGGGGCCAGACCCAGTACTTC; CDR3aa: CASSLRGQTQYF
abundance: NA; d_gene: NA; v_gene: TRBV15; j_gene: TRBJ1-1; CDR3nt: TGTGCCACCAGCCGGGGAACTGAAGCTTTCTTT; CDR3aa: CATSRGTEAFF
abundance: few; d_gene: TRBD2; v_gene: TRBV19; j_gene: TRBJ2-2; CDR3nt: TGTGCCAGTAGTAGCGGGGGGGCAGGCGGGGAGCTGTTTTTT; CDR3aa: CASSSGGAGGELFF
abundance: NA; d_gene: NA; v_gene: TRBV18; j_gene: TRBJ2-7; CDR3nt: TGTGCCAGCTCACCGACCGTGACAGGAGACTTC; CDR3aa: CASSPTVTGDF
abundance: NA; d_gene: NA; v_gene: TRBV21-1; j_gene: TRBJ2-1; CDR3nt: TGTGCCAGCACCCGGACAGCTAATGAGCAGTTCTTC; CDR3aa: CASTRTANEQFF
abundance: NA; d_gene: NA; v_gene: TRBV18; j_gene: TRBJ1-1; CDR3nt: TGTGCCAGCTCACCGACCATCCAAAACACTGAAGCTTTCTTT; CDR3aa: CASSPTIQNTEAFF
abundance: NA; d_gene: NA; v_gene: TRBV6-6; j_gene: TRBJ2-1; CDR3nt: TGTGCCAGCAGCCCCCCAGGTGTTCGGGAGCAGTTCTTC; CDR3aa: CASSPPGVREQFF
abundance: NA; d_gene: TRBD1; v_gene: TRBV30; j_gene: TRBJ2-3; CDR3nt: TGTGCCTGGAGTGTACAGGGGGGAGTAGGAACGCAGTATTTT; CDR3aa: CAWSVQGGVGTQYF
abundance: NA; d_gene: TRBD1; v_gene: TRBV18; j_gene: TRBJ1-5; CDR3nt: TGTGCCAGCTCAGAACAACAGGGGGATCAGCCCCAGCATTTT; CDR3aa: CASSEQQGDQPQHF
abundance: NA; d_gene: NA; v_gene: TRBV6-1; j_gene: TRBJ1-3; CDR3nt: TGTGCCAGCAGTGACCGGACGCCGGGAAACACCATATATTTT; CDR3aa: CASSDRTPGNTIYF
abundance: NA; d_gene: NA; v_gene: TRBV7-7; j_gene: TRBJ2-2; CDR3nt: TGTGCCAGCAGCCGCCAGGCCGGGGAGCTGTTTTTT; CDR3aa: CASSRQAGELFF
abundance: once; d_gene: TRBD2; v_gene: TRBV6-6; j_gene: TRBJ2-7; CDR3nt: TGTGCCAGCGGGACTAGCGGGGCGTCCTACGAGCAGTACTTC; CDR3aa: CASGTSGASYEQYF
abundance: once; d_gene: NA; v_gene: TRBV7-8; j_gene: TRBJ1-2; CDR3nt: TGTGCCAGCAGCTTAAAGCCGAGTGGGTTTGGCTACACCTTC; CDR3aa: CASSLKPSGFGYTF
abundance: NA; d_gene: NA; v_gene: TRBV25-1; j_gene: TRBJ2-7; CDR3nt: TGTGCCAGCAGCCCTAGTAGCGGCTACGAGCAGTACTTC; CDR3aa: CASSPSSGYEQYF
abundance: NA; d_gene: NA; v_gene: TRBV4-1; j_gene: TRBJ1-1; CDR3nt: TGCGCCAGCAGCCAAGCCCCCAGCAGGGGCAGGACTGAAGCTTTCTTT; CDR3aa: CASSQAPSRGRTEAFF
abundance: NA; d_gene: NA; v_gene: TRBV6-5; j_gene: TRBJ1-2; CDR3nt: TGTGCCAGCAGTTACTTGGGTTATGGCTATGGCTACACCTTC; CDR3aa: CASSYLGYGYGYTF
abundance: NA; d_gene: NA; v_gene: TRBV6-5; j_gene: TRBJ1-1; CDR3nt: TGTGCCAGCGGGCGAGGGGAGACGAACACTGAAGCTTTCTTT; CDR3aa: CASGRGETNTEAFF
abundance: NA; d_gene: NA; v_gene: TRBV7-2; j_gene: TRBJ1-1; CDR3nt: TGTGCCAGCAGCCCGTCGGGAGACACTGAAGCTTTCTTT; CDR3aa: CASSPSGDTEAFF
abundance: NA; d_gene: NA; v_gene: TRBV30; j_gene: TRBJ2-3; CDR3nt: TGTGCCTGGAGTTGGGTTATCACAGATACGCAGTATTTT; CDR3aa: CAWSWVITDTQYF
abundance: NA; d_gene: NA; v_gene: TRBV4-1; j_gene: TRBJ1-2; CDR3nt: TGCGCCAGCAGCCAAATTGGAGGAGACTATGGCTACACCTTC; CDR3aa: CASSQIGGDYGYTF
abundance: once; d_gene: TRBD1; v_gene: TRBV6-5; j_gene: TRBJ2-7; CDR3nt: TGTGCCAGCAGTTCACATCCGGGACAGAGCTCCTACGAGCAGTACTTC; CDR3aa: CASSSHPGQSSYEQYF
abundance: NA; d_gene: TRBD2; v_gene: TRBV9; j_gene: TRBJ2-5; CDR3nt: TGTGCCAGCAGCGTAAGTGGGAGGGAAGGGGAGACCCAGTACTTC; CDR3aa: CASSVSGREGETQYF
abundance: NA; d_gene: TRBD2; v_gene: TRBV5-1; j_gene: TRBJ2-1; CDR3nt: TGCGCCAGCAGCTTGAATGCAGCGGGGGCGTACAATGAGCAGTTCTTC; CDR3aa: CASSLNAAGAYNEQFF
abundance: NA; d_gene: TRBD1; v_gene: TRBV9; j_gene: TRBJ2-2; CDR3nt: TGTGCCAGCAGCGTAGTCGGACAGGGGGCGATCGGGGAGCTGTTTTTT; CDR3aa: CASSVVGQGAIGELFF
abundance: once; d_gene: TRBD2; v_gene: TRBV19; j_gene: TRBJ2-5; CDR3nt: TGTGCCAGTAGTATAGATCCCTCGACTAGCGGGGCCCCAGAGACCCAGTACTTC; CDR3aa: CASSIDPSTSGAPETQYF
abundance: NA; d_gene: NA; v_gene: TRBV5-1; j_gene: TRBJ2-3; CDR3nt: TGCGCCAGCAGACCCGATCCAAGCACAGATACGCAGTATTTT; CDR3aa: CASRPDPSTDTQYF
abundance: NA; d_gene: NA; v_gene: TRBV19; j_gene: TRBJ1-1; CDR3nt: TGTGCCAGTACCTATACCCCGAACACTGAAGCTTTCTTT; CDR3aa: CASTYTPNTEAFF
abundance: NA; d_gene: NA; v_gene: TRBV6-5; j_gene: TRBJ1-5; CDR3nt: TGTGCCAGCAGTCTTGGGGGGGGCAGCAATCAGCCCCAGCATTTT; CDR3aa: CASSLGGGSNQPQHF
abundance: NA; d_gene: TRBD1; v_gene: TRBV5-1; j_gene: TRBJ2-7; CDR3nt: TGCGCCAGCAGCTTACAGGGGTTCCCATACGAGCAGTACTTC; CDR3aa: CASSLQGFPYEQYF
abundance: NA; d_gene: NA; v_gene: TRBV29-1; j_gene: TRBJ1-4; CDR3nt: TGCAGCGTCCGGGATCAGTGGGCAACTAATGAAAAACTGTTTTTT; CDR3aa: CSVRDQWATNEKLFF